This TCR beta chain was retrieved from a study of T cell changes during pregnancy in multiple sclerosis. The CDR3 runs to 16 residues. CDR1 and CDR2 (germline): SGHAT, FQNNGV. Trimming shortened V by 4 bases and J by 7 bases, and 21 bases separated the two germline ends. Measured with immunoSEQ multiplex PCR; TCRdb has only the in-frame clones, and not every one. This sample yields about 79,000 clones, of which around nine tenths are seen a single time; approximately 0.43% belongs to the top ten. This receptor was taken from a female donor with multiple sclerosis, enrolled in a pregnancy study. The chain links TRBV11-2 to TRBJ2-3; perhaps TRBD2 as D (6 bases). Sample: CD4+ T cells from peripheral blood mononuclear cells, taken in the second trimester of pregnancy. CDR3 in DNA: TGTGCCAGCAGCTCCTCTAAGAGGGAGACTAGGAATACGCAGTATTTT. Amino acids: CASSSSKRETRNTQYF.